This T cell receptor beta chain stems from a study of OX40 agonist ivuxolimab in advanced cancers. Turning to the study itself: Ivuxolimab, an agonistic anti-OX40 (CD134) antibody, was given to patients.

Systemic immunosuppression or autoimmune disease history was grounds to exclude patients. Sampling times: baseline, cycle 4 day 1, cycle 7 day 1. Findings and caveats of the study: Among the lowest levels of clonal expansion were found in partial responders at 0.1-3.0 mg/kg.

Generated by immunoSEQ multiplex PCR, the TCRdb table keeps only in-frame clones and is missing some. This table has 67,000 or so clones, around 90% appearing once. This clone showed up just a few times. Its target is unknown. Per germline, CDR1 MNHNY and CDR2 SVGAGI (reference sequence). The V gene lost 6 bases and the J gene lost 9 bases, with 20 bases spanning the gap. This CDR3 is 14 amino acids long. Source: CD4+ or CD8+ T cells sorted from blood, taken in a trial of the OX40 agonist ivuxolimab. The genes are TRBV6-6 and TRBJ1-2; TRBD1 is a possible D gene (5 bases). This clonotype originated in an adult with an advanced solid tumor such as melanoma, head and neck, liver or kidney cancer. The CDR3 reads CASSPFGTEERYTF. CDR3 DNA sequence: TGTGCCAGCAGCCCATTCGGGACGGAGGAGCGCTACACCTTC.